This T cell receptor beta chain was identified during a study of long-term antiretroviral therapy in people with HIV. With respect to this clone: Its antigen is currently unknown.

Participants with HIV, all of them, were treated in the United States. Whole-study results and caveats: ART preceded a rise in diversity that nonetheless stayed lower than in transplant donor controls. Adherence to ART, viral resistance and therapy changes lacked any data.

It was version v3.0 of the immunoSEQ assay that was run at survey level. Produced via immunoSEQ multiplex PCR; TCRdb's table is partial and in-frame only. This table holds almost 25,000 clones, around 80% found once. Material: unsorted PBMCs, obtained 3 years after starting antiretroviral therapy. This TCR was sampled from a man over 45 with HIV.

CDR3 residues: CASSSAGGLTEAFF. The CDR3 DNA follows: TGTGCCAGCAGCTCCGCAGGGGGTCTCACTGAAGCTTTCTTT. The rearrangement joins TRBV11-2 to TRBJ1-1; 7 bases align to TRBD1. Trimming cost V 4 bases and J 4 bases; bases outside gene matches: 6. The germline V gene encodes CDR1 SGHAT and CDR2 FQNNGV. The CDR3 has 14 residues. Variable domain in full (rest from reference TRBV11-2 and TRBJ1-1): EAGVAQSPRYKIIEKRQSVAFWCNPISGHATLYWYQQILGQGPKLLIQFQNNGVVDDSQLPKDRFSAERLKGVDSTLKIQPAKLEDSAVYLCASSSAGGLTEAFFGQGTRLTVV.